This entry lists 14 T cell receptor beta chains sequenced from one sample in a study of CD8 T cells in Susac syndrome. Roughly 0.45 to 1 ug RNA was reverse transcribed with random hexamers. TCRdb re-called the immunoSEQ multiplex PCR reads through MiXCR, storing one row per CDR3 protein. Among about 190,000 distinct CDR3 sequences listed, approximately 95% were seen once. The sequencing input was CD4+ T cells from PBMCs. The source of these receptors is a human donor in good health.

The V gene is TRBV18, the J gene TRBJ2-5, with D perhaps matching TRBD1 (6 bases). This CDR3 contains 14 residues. Between the trimmed V and J ends, which lost 4 bases and 0 bases, there was a span of 9 bases. Germline-derived CDR1 and CDR2 are KGHSH and LQKENI. The CDR3 DNA follows: TGTGCCAGCTCACGGGCAGGGGACCAAGAGACCCAGTACTTC. Its protein is CASSRAGDQETQYF.

This chain links TRBV5-1 with TRBJ1-2; D is uncertain. Germline CDR1 SGHRS, CDR2 YFSETQ. The CDR3 has 13 amino acids. Trimming removed 0 bases from V and 6 bases from J, with 9 bases in between. CDR3 in amino acids: CASSLVGFDGYTF. DNA of the CDR3: TGCGCCAGCAGCTTGGTGGGTTTCGATGGCTACACCTTC.

The chain combines TRBV9 with TRBJ2-1; possible D gene TRBD2, 6 bases. Looked up from germline, CDR1 is SGDLS and CDR2 is YYNGEE. The CDR3 is 16 amino acids. The V end lost 3 bases, the J end lost 4 bases, and 17 bases lay between the germline ends. This chain's CDR3 is CASSAVGRGLYNEQFF. The DNA of the CDR3 is TGTGCCAGCAGCGCTGTAGGCCGGGGGTTATACAATGAGCAGTTCTTC.

This clonotype came up a few times. This chain links TRBV19 with TRBJ2-7, with TRBD1 as a possible D gene (6 bases). Germline V CDR1 and CDR2: LNHDA, SQIVND (reference sequence). V lost 5 bases, J lost 6 bases, and 14 bases lay in between. This CDR3 region has 13 residues. In nucleotides, the CDR3 is TGTGCCAGTAGTCCCCGGACAGTTACCGAGCAGTACTTC. Its translation: CASSPRTVTEQYF.

The chain joins TRBV6-5 to TRBJ1-3; a possible D gene is TRBD1 (6 bases). The V gene lost 6 bases and the J gene lost 4 bases, with 10 bases spanning the gap. The CDR3 has 13 amino acids. CDR1 and CDR2 (germline): MNHEY, SVGAGI. The CDR3 nucleotides are TGTGCCAGCAGGAGGACAGCAGGAAACACCATATATTTT. Translating gives CASRRTAGNTIYF.

This clonotype showed up just once. J is TRBJ2-1 and V is TRBV3-1; 8 bases line up with TRBD2. Germline V gives CDR1 LGHDT, CDR2 YNNKEL (reference sequence). V trimming: 0 bases; J trimming: 5 bases; junction bases outside the gene matches: 6. This CDR3 contains 16 residues. In nucleotides, the CDR3 is TGTGCCAGCAGCCAAGACTTCCGCGGGGGGCACAATGAGCAGTTCTTC. Residues: CASSQDFRGGHNEQFF.

The CDR3 DNA is TGCGCCAGCAGCCTGGAGGGGGGAGTAGTGGAGCAGTTCTTC. This encodes CASSLEGGVVEQFF. V is TRBV4-3 and J is TRBJ2-1, with D perhaps TRBD1 or TRBD2 (6 bases each). Germline loops: CDR1 LGHNA, CDR2 YSLEER. There are 14 residues in the CDR3. The V end lost 4 bases, the J end lost 10 bases, and 17 bases lay between the germline ends.

J is TRBJ2-1 and V is TRBV4-2; TRBD1 or TRBD2 may be the D gene (5 bases each). This CDR3 comprises 13 residues. Per germline, CDR1 LGHNA and CDR2 YNFKEQ. The ends were cut back, 0 bases at V and 10 bases at J, with 10 bases in the middle. The CDR3 DNA sequence: TGTGCCAGCAGCCAAGATAAGAGGGGAGAGCAGTTCTTC. Translation gives CASSQDKRGEQFF.

This clonotype appeared once. This sequence joins TRBV12-3 or TRBV12-4 and TRBJ1-3; D possibly corresponds to TRBD1 (6 bases). V was pared by 3 bases and J by 1 base, with 7 bases between. The CDR3 consists of 14 residues. CDR3 loop: CASSFGTSGNTIYF. CDR3 bases: TGTGCCAGCAGTTTTGGGACATCTGGAAACACCATATATTTT.

This chain uses TRBV12-3 or TRBV12-4 with TRBJ2-7, with 10 nucleotides matching TRBD2. V was pared by 3 bases and J by 3 bases, with 5 bases of the junction left unmatched. This CDR3 has 15 residues. CDR3 sequence: CASSFGAGGLYEQYF. The DNA of the CDR3 is TGTGCCAGCAGTTTTGGAGCGGGGGGGCTCTACGAGCAGTACTTC.

This clonotype came up a few times. V gene TRBV29-1 combines with J gene TRBJ1-2; D remains unclear. Trimming cost V 5 bases and J 6 bases, with 4 bases left between them. Per germline, CDR1 SQVTM and CDR2 ANQGSEA. This CDR3 has 9 amino acids. The CDR3 sequence is CSVSDGYTF. CDR3 coding DNA: TGCAGCGTTTCCGATGGCTACACCTTC. The full variable domain, with the rest looked up from reference TRBV29-1 and TRBJ1-2, is SAVISQKPSRDICQRGTSLTIQCQVDSQVTMMFWYRQQPGQSLTLIATANQGSEATYESGFVIDKFPISRPNLTFSTLTVSNMSPEDSSIYLCSVSDGYTFGSGTRLTVV.

The chain links TRBV14 to TRBJ2-6, with D perhaps TRBD1 (6 bases). CDR1 SGHDN and CDR2 FVKESK come from the germline V gene. Deletions cut 11 bases from V and 2 bases from J, with 10 bases between. The length of the CDR3 is 13 residues. The CDR3 DNA reads TGTGCCTGGGGGCTTGCTGGGGCCAACGTCCTGACTTTC. It yields the protein CAWGLAGANVLTF. Variable domain in full (rest from reference TRBV14 and TRBJ2-6): EAGVTQFPSHSVIEKGQTVTLRCDPISGHDNLYWYRRVMGKEIKFLLHFVKESKQDESGMPNNRFLAERTGGTYSTLKVQPAELEDSGVYFCAWGLAGANVLTFGAGSRLTVL.

V gene TRBV19 combines with J gene TRBJ2-7, with 10 bases aligning to TRBD1. Germline V gives CDR1 LNHDA, CDR2 SQIVND (reference sequence). The V and J ends lost 2 bases and 4 bases, in that order; junction bases with no gene match: 2. The CDR3 totals 14 residues. As DNA, the CDR3 is TGTGCCAGTAGTATACGACAGGGGGCTTACGAGCAGTACTTC. Translating gives CASSIRQGAYEQYF.

This clonotype was seen a few times. V gene TRBV11-2 combines with J gene TRBJ2-3; no firm D call. Trimming cost V 1 base and J 6 bases, with 5 bases left between them. CDR1 and CDR2 (germline): SGHAT, FQNNGV. This CDR3 contains 12 residues. In DNA form, the CDR3 reads TGTGCCAGCAGCTTAGGTCAGGATACGCAGTATTTT. Translating it yields CASSLGQDTQYF.